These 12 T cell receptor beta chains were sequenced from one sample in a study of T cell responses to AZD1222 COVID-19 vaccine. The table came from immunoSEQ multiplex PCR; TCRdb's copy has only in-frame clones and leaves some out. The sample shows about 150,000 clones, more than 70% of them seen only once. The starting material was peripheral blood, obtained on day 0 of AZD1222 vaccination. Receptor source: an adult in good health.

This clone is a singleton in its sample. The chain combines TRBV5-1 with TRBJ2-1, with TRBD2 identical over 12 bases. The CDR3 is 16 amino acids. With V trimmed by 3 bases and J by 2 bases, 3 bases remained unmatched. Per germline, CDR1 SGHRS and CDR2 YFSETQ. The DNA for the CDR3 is TGCGCCAGCAGCTGGTCTAGCGGGGGGGCCTACAATGAGCAGTTCTTC. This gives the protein CASSWSSGGAYNEQFF.

DNA of the CDR3: TGTGCCAGCAGTTACTCTGACAGAGCGAACACTGAAGCTTTCTTT. Translation gives CASSYSDRANTEAFF. This chain links TRBV6-5 with TRBJ1-1, with D possibly matching TRBD1 (5 bases). The germline V gene has CDR1 MNHEY and CDR2 SVGAGI. CDR3 size: 15 residues. Trimming took off 0 bases at V and 1 base at J, with 9 bases between the two ends.

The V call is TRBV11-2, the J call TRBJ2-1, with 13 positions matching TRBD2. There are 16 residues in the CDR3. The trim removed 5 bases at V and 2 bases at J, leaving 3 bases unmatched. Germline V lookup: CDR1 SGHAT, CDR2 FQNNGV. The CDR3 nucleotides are TGTGCCAGCAGCATGGGGACTAGCGGGGCCTACAATGAGCAGTTCTTC. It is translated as CASSMGTSGAYNEQFF.

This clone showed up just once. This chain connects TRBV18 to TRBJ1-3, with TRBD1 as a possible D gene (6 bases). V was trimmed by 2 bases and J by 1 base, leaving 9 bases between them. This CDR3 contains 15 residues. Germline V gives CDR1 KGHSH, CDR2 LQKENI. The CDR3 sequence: CASSPDRTSGNTIYF. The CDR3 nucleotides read TGTGCCAGCTCACCAGACAGGACTTCTGGAAACACCATATATTTT.

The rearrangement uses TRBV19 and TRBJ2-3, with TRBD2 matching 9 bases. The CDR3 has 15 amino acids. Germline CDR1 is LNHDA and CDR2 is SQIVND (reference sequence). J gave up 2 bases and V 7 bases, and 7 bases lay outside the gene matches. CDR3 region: CASTSSGGTTDTQYF. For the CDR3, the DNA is TGTGCCAGTACGTCCAGCGGGGGGACCACAGATACGCAGTATTTT.

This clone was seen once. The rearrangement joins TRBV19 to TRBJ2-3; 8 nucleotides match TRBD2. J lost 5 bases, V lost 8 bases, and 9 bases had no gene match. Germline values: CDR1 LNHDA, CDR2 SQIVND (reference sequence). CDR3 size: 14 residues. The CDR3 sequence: CASVARSGGDTQYF. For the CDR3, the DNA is TGTGCCAGTGTGGCCCGGAGCGGGGGAGATACGCAGTATTTT. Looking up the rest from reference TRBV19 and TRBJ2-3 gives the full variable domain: DGGITQSPKYLFRKEGQNVTLSCEQNLNHDAMYWYRQDPGQGLRLIYYSQIVNDFQKGDIAEGYSVSREKKESFPLTVTSAQKNPTAFYLCASVARSGGDTQYFGPGTRLTVL.

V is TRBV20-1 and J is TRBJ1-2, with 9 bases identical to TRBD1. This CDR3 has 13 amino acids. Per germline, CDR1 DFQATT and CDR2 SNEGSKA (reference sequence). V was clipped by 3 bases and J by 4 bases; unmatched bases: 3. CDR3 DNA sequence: TGCAGTGCTAGTACAGGGGGCAGCTATGGCTACACCTTC. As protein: CSASTGGSYGYTF.

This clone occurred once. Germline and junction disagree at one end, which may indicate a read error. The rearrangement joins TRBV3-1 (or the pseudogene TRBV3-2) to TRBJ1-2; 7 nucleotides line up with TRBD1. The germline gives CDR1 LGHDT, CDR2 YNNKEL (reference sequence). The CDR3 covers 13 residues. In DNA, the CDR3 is TGTGCCAGCAGCCAATCAGGACAGGATGGCGACACCTTC. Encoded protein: CASSQSGQDGDTF.

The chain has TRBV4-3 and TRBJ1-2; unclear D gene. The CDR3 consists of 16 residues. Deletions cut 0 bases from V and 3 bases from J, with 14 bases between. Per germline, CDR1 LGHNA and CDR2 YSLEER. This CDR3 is CASSQDSGTRDYGYTF. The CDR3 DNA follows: TGCGCCAGCAGCCAAGATTCGGGTACCCGGGACTATGGCTACACCTTC.

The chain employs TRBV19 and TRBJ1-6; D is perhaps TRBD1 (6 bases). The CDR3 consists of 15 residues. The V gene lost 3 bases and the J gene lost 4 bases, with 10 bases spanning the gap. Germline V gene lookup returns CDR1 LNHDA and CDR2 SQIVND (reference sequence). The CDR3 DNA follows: TGTGCCAGTAGTATCGGAGGACAGTATAATTCACCCCTCCACTTT. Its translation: CASSIGGQYNSPLHF.

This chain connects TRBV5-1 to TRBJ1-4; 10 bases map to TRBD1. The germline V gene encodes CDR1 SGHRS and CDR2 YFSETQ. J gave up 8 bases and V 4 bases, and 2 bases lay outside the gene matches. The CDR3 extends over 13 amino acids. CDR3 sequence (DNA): TGCGCCAGCAGCGTGGACAGGGGGGAAAAACTGTTTTTT. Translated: CASSVDRGEKLFF. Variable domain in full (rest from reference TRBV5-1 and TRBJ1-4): KAGVTQTPRYLIKTRGQQVTLSCSPISGHRSVSWYQQTPGQGLQFLFEYFSETQRNKGNFPGRFSGRQFSNSRSEMNVSTLELGDSALYLCASSVDRGEKLFFGSGTQLSVL.

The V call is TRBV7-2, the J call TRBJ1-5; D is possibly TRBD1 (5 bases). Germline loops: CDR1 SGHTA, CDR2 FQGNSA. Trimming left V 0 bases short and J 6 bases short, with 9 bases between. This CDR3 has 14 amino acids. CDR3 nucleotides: TGTGCCAGCAGCTTAGCAGGGGCAGGTCAGCCCCAGCATTTT. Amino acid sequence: CASSLAGAGQPQHF.